A selection of T cell receptor beta chains follows, all from one sample in a study of neoadjuvant anti-PD-1 for oral cavity cancer. Repertoires were generated with immunoSEQ multiplex PCR, while TCRdb's copy carries only in-frame clones and drops some. The sample includes over 15,000 clones, around two thirds of them seen just once. The specimen was PBMCs, collected before nivolumab (anti-PD-1) treatment. The receptors derive from a person between 35 and 79 years old with oral cavity squamous cell carcinoma. The CDR3 runs from the conserved cysteine through the conserved F or W. Each record gives: CDR3 protein, CDR3 DNA, D gene, J gene, CDR3 length, V gene, clone size. D genes are given only for firm matches. Size tells how often a clone was seen (once, few, many) or the class of an expanded clone, and some rows leave it out.

CDR3 protein: CASILDRGPNNEQFF
CDR3 DNA: TGTGCCAGCATTCTCGACAGGGGGCCTAACAATGAGCAGTTCTTC
D gene: TRBD1
J gene: TRBJ2-1
CDR3 length: 15
V gene: TRBV2
clone size: -

CDR3 protein: CSVEGTSTSEQFF
CDR3 DNA: TGCAGCGTTGAAGGGACTAGTACTTCTGAGCAGTTCTTC
D gene: TRBD2
J gene: TRBJ2-1
CDR3 length: 13
V gene: TRBV29-1
clone size: few

CDR3 protein: CASSPQTSGAFSQPQHF
CDR3 DNA: TGTGCCAGTAGTCCCCAGACCTCAGGGGCCTTCTCTCAGCCCCAGCATTTT
D gene: -
J gene: TRBJ1-5
CDR3 length: 17
V gene: TRBV19
clone size: -

CDR3 protein: CASSFQGGSSYEQYF
CDR3 DNA: TGTGCCAGCAGTTTTCAGGGCGGGAGCTCCTACGAGCAGTACTTC
D gene: TRBD2
J gene: TRBJ2-7
CDR3 length: 15
V gene: TRBV27
clone size: -

CDR3 protein: CASSLGPDATKAFF
CDR3 DNA: TGTGCCAGCAGCTTAGGACCGGATGCAACCAAAGCTTTCTTT
D gene: -
J gene: TRBJ1-1
CDR3 length: 14
V gene: TRBV11-2
clone size: few

CDR3 protein: CASSYRQATNYGYTF
CDR3 DNA: TGTGCCAGCAGTTACCGACAGGCCACAAACTATGGCTACACCTTC
D gene: -
J gene: TRBJ1-2
CDR3 length: 15
V gene: TRBV6-5
clone size: -

CDR3 protein: CATSRDSNTGDSNQPQHF
CDR3 DNA: TGTGCCACCAGCAGAGATTCTAACACAGGGGATAGCAATCAGCCCCAGCATTTT
D gene: TRBD1
J gene: TRBJ1-5
CDR3 length: 18
V gene: TRBV15
clone size: -

CDR3 protein: CASSGQGASEKLFF
CDR3 DNA: TGTGCCAGCAGTGGACAGGGGGCGAGTGAAAAACTGTTTTTT
D gene: TRBD1
J gene: TRBJ1-4
CDR3 length: 14
V gene: TRBV6-6
clone size: few

CDR3 protein: CASSDSGGAYNEQFF
CDR3 DNA: TGTGCCAGCAGCGATAGCGGGGGAGCCTACAATGAGCAGTTCTTC
D gene: TRBD2
J gene: TRBJ2-1
CDR3 length: 15
V gene: TRBV2
clone size: -

CDR3 protein: CASRPGTGRGQPQHF
CDR3 DNA: TGTGCCAGTAGACCGGGGACAGGGAGGGGTCAGCCCCAGCATTTT
D gene: TRBD1
J gene: TRBJ1-5
CDR3 length: 15
V gene: TRBV19
clone size: -

CDR3 protein: CASSLLGTGSYEQYF
CDR3 DNA: TGTGCCAGCAGTTTACTCGGGACGGGCTCCTACGAGCAGTACTTC
D gene: -
J gene: TRBJ2-7
CDR3 length: 15
V gene: TRBV28
clone size: -

CDR3 protein: CASSLGPGGLPYEQYF
CDR3 DNA: TGCGCCAGCAGCTTGGGGCCCGGCGGACTCCCCTACGAGCAGTACTTC
D gene: -
J gene: TRBJ2-7
CDR3 length: 16
V gene: TRBV5-1
clone size: -

CDR3 protein: CASSLASGGTYEQYF
CDR3 DNA: TGCGCCAGCAGCTTGGCCTCGGGGGGAACCTACGAGCAGTACTTC
D gene: TRBD2
J gene: TRBJ2-7
CDR3 length: 15
V gene: TRBV5-1
clone size: -

CDR3 protein: CASSQASSANYEQYF
CDR3 DNA: TGTGCCAGCAGCCAAGCTTCTAGCGCAAACTACGAGCAGTACTTC
D gene: -
J gene: TRBJ2-7
CDR3 length: 15
V gene: TRBV14
clone size: -

CDR3 protein: CAWSVGLTAGETQYF
CDR3 DNA: TGTGCCTGGAGTGTAGGACTCACCGCGGGAGAGACCCAGTACTTC
D gene: -
J gene: TRBJ2-5
CDR3 length: 15
V gene: TRBV30
clone size: -

CDR3 protein: CASRAIKGLAGGEEQYF
CDR3 DNA: TGTGCCAGCAGAGCAATTAAGGGACTAGCGGGAGGTGAGGAGCAGTACTTC
D gene: TRBD2
J gene: TRBJ2-7
CDR3 length: 17
V gene: TRBV2
clone size: -

CDR3 protein: CASSLGRGSEETQYF
CDR3 DNA: TGTGCCAGCAGCTTAGGCAGGGGGAGTGAAGAGACCCAGTACTTC
D gene: TRBD1
J gene: TRBJ2-5
CDR3 length: 15
V gene: TRBV11-1
clone size: -

CDR3 protein: CASSTTNLGTQYF
CDR3 DNA: TGTGCCAGCAGTACAACCAATTTAGGGACCCAGTACTTC
D gene: -
J gene: TRBJ2-5
CDR3 length: 13
V gene: TRBV6-1
clone size: -

CDR3 protein: CAIKGGSSGRLTDTQYF
CDR3 DNA: TGTGCCATCAAGGGAGGTTCTAGCGGGCGTCTCACAGATACGCAGTATTTT
D gene: TRBD2
J gene: TRBJ2-3
CDR3 length: 17
V gene: TRBV10-3
clone size: -

CDR3 protein: CASSEAGTSGPYNEQFF
CDR3 DNA: TGTGCCAGCAGTGAAGCCGGGACTAGCGGGCCCTACAATGAGCAGTTCTTC
D gene: TRBD2
J gene: TRBJ2-1
CDR3 length: 17
V gene: TRBV2
clone size: -

CDR3 protein: CASSIEASGRYNEQFF
CDR3 DNA: TGTGCCAGTAGTATAGAGGCTAGCGGGAGATACAATGAGCAGTTCTTC
D gene: TRBD2
J gene: TRBJ2-1
CDR3 length: 16
V gene: TRBV19
clone size: -

CDR3 protein: CASSLTSSYEQYF
CDR3 DNA: TGTGCCAGCAGCTTGACCAGCTCCTACGAGCAGTACTTC
D gene: -
J gene: TRBJ2-7
CDR3 length: 13
V gene: TRBV5-5
clone size: -

CDR3 protein: CASSAGAGPGGTEAFF
CDR3 DNA: TGTGCCAGCAGCGCGGGAGCAGGGCCTGGGGGCACTGAAGCTTTCTTT
D gene: -
J gene: TRBJ1-1
CDR3 length: 16
V gene: TRBV11-3
clone size: few

CDR3 protein: CAISDPRTSGTNTGELFF
CDR3 DNA: TGTGCCATCAGTGACCCTCGGACTAGCGGGACGAACACCGGGGAGCTGTTTTTT
D gene: TRBD2
J gene: TRBJ2-2
CDR3 length: 18
V gene: TRBV10-3
clone size: -

CDR3 protein: CASSLESYGYTF
CDR3 DNA: TGTGCCAGCAGCCTGGAAAGCTATGGCTACACCTTC
D gene: -
J gene: TRBJ1-2
CDR3 length: 12
V gene: TRBV7-2
clone size: -

CDR3 protein: CASSLVGGGTDTQYF
CDR3 DNA: TGTGCCAGCAGCTTGGTGGGAGGGGGCACAGATACGCAGTATTTT
D gene: TRBD2
J gene: TRBJ2-3
CDR3 length: 15
V gene: TRBV5-8
clone size: -

CDR3 protein: CATYTSGWYNEQFF
CDR3 DNA: TGTGCCACGTACACTAGCGGGTGGTACAATGAGCAGTTCTTC
D gene: TRBD2
J gene: TRBJ2-1
CDR3 length: 14
V gene: TRBV28
clone size: -

CDR3 protein: CASSARTGGREQYF
CDR3 DNA: TGTGCCAGCAGTGCGCGGACAGGGGGCCGCGAGCAGTACTTC
D gene: TRBD1
J gene: TRBJ2-7
CDR3 length: 14
V gene: TRBV6-5
clone size: -

CDR3 protein: CASSIDPSLTRGQFF
CDR3 DNA: TGTGCCAGTAGTATAGATCCTAGTCTCACAAGGGGGCAGTTCTTC
D gene: -
J gene: TRBJ2-1
CDR3 length: 15
V gene: TRBV19
clone size: -

CDR3 protein: CASSLQQGGYGYTF
CDR3 DNA: TGTGCCAGCAGTTTACAGCAGGGAGGCTATGGCTACACCTTC
D gene: -
J gene: TRBJ1-2
CDR3 length: 14
V gene: TRBV27
clone size: few

CDR3 protein: CATSRGGGSNQPQHF
CDR3 DNA: TGTGCCACCAGCAGAGGGGGAGGCTCCAATCAGCCCCAGCATTTT
D gene: -
J gene: TRBJ1-5
CDR3 length: 15
V gene: TRBV15
clone size: -

CDR3 protein: CASSSGQALSYEQYF
CDR3 DNA: TGTGCCAGCAGTTCAGGACAGGCCCTGTCCTACGAGCAGTACTTC
D gene: TRBD1
J gene: TRBJ2-7
CDR3 length: 15
V gene: TRBV27
clone size: -

CDR3 protein: CAWSQEDTQYF
CDR3 DNA: TGTGCCTGGAGTCAGGAAGATACGCAGTATTTT
D gene: -
J gene: TRBJ2-3
CDR3 length: 11
V gene: TRBV30
clone size: -

CDR3 protein: CASRTGANTGELFF
CDR3 DNA: TGTGCCAGCAGGACGGGCGCGAACACCGGGGAGCTGTTTTTT
D gene: -
J gene: TRBJ2-2
CDR3 length: 14
V gene: TRBV27
clone size: few

CDR3 protein: CASSPGTDTQYF
CDR3 DNA: TGTGCCAGCAGCCCCGGCACAGATACGCAGTATTTT
D gene: -
J gene: TRBJ2-3
CDR3 length: 12
V gene: TRBV6-1
clone size: -

CDR3 protein: CASSPTSGELFF
CDR3 DNA: TGTGCCAGCAGTCCCACCTCCGGGGAGCTGTTTTTT
D gene: -
J gene: TRBJ2-2
CDR3 length: 12
V gene: TRBV27
clone size: -

CDR3 protein: CASSTVAGESDEQYF
CDR3 DNA: TGTGCCAGTAGTACGGTAGCGGGAGAGAGCGACGAGCAGTACTTC
D gene: TRBD2
J gene: TRBJ2-7
CDR3 length: 15
V gene: TRBV19
clone size: few

CDR3 protein: CSVTPGPKEQYF
CDR3 DNA: TGCAGCGTTACTCCGGGACCTAAGGAGCAGTACTTC
D gene: -
J gene: TRBJ2-7
CDR3 length: 12
V gene: TRBV29-1
clone size: -

CDR3 protein: CASSFVPADLSGANVLTF
CDR3 DNA: TGTGCCAGCAGCTTTGTACCAGCAGACCTCTCTGGGGCCAACGTCCTGACTTTC
D gene: -
J gene: TRBJ2-6
CDR3 length: 18
V gene: TRBV5-6
clone size: -

CDR3 protein: CASSEGAGVAKNIQYF
CDR3 DNA: TGTGCCAGCAGTGAAGGGGCGGGAGTGGCCAAAAACATTCAGTACTTC
D gene: TRBD2
J gene: TRBJ2-4
CDR3 length: 16
V gene: TRBV2
clone size: -

CDR3 protein: CASSLHTGELFF
CDR3 DNA: TGTGCCAGCAGCCTACACACCGGGGAGCTGTTTTTT
D gene: -
J gene: TRBJ2-2
CDR3 length: 12
V gene: TRBV11-3
clone size: -

CDR3 protein: CASSLGGTSFSDTQYF
CDR3 DNA: TGCGCCAGCAGCTTGGGGGGGACTAGCTTTTCAGATACGCAGTATTTT
D gene: TRBD2
J gene: TRBJ2-3
CDR3 length: 16
V gene: TRBV5-1
clone size: -

CDR3 protein: CASSSWNTEAFF
CDR3 DNA: TGTGCCAGCAGCTCGTGGAACACTGAAGCTTTCTTT
D gene: -
J gene: TRBJ1-1
CDR3 length: 12
V gene: TRBV5-6
clone size: -

CDR3 protein: CASSFGQGVGELFF
CDR3 DNA: TGTGCCAGCAGCTTCGGACAGGGGGTCGGGGAGCTGTTTTTT
D gene: TRBD1
J gene: TRBJ2-2
CDR3 length: 14
V gene: TRBV5-6
clone size: -

CDR3 protein: CASSSAGQGPFSGANVLTF
CDR3 DNA: TGTGCCAGTAGCTCGGCGGGACAGGGCCCCTTCTCTGGGGCCAACGTCCTGACTTTC
D gene: TRBD1
J gene: TRBJ2-6
CDR3 length: 19
V gene: TRBV19
clone size: few

CDR3 protein: CASSLQGGIDYF
CDR3 DNA: TGTGCCAGCAGCCTTCAGGGGGGGATCGATTACTTC
D gene: -
J gene: TRBJ2-5
CDR3 length: 12
V gene: TRBV14
clone size: few

CDR3 protein: CALYRGLSYEQYF
CDR3 DNA: TGTGCCCTCTACAGGGGCCTCTCCTACGAGCAGTACTTC
D gene: TRBD1
J gene: TRBJ2-7
CDR3 length: 13
V gene: TRBV6-1
clone size: -

CDR3 protein: CASSARSERRDRRNFDSYEQYF
CDR3 DNA: TGTGCCAGCAGCGCGAGGTCCGAACGCCGGGACAGGCGAAATTTCGACTCCTACGAGCAGTACTTC
D gene: TRBD1
J gene: TRBJ2-7
CDR3 length: 22
V gene: TRBV9
clone size: -

CDR3 protein: CAGYNQPQHF
CDR3 DNA: TGTGCCGGATACAATCAGCCCCAGCATTTT
D gene: -
J gene: TRBJ1-5
CDR3 length: 10
V gene: TRBV6-5
clone size: once

CDR3 protein: CASSPPNYSGRVDEQFF
CDR3 DNA: TGCGCCAGCAGCCCACCTAACTACAGCGGGAGGGTTGATGAGCAGTTCTTC
D gene: TRBD2
J gene: TRBJ2-1
CDR3 length: 17
V gene: TRBV5-1
clone size: few

CDR3 protein: CAWSTPFGTKLFF
CDR3 DNA: TGTGCCTGGAGTACCCCCTTTGGTACCAAACTGTTTTTT
D gene: -
J gene: TRBJ1-4
CDR3 length: 13
V gene: TRBV30
clone size: once

CDR3 protein: CASSLNGPYEQYF
CDR3 DNA: TGTGCCAGCAGCTTAAACGGCCCCTACGAGCAGTACTTC
D gene: -
J gene: TRBJ2-7
CDR3 length: 13
V gene: TRBV11-2
clone size: few

CDR3 protein: CASSLWTASNYTF
CDR3 DNA: TGCGCCAGCAGCTTGTGGACAGCCTCCAACTACACCTTC
D gene: -
J gene: TRBJ1-2
CDR3 length: 13
V gene: TRBV5-1
clone size: -

CDR3 protein: CSAGGTPGETQYF
CDR3 DNA: TGCAGCGCCGGCGGGACCCCGGGAGAGACCCAGTACTTC
D gene: -
J gene: TRBJ2-5
CDR3 length: 13
V gene: TRBV29-1
clone size: -